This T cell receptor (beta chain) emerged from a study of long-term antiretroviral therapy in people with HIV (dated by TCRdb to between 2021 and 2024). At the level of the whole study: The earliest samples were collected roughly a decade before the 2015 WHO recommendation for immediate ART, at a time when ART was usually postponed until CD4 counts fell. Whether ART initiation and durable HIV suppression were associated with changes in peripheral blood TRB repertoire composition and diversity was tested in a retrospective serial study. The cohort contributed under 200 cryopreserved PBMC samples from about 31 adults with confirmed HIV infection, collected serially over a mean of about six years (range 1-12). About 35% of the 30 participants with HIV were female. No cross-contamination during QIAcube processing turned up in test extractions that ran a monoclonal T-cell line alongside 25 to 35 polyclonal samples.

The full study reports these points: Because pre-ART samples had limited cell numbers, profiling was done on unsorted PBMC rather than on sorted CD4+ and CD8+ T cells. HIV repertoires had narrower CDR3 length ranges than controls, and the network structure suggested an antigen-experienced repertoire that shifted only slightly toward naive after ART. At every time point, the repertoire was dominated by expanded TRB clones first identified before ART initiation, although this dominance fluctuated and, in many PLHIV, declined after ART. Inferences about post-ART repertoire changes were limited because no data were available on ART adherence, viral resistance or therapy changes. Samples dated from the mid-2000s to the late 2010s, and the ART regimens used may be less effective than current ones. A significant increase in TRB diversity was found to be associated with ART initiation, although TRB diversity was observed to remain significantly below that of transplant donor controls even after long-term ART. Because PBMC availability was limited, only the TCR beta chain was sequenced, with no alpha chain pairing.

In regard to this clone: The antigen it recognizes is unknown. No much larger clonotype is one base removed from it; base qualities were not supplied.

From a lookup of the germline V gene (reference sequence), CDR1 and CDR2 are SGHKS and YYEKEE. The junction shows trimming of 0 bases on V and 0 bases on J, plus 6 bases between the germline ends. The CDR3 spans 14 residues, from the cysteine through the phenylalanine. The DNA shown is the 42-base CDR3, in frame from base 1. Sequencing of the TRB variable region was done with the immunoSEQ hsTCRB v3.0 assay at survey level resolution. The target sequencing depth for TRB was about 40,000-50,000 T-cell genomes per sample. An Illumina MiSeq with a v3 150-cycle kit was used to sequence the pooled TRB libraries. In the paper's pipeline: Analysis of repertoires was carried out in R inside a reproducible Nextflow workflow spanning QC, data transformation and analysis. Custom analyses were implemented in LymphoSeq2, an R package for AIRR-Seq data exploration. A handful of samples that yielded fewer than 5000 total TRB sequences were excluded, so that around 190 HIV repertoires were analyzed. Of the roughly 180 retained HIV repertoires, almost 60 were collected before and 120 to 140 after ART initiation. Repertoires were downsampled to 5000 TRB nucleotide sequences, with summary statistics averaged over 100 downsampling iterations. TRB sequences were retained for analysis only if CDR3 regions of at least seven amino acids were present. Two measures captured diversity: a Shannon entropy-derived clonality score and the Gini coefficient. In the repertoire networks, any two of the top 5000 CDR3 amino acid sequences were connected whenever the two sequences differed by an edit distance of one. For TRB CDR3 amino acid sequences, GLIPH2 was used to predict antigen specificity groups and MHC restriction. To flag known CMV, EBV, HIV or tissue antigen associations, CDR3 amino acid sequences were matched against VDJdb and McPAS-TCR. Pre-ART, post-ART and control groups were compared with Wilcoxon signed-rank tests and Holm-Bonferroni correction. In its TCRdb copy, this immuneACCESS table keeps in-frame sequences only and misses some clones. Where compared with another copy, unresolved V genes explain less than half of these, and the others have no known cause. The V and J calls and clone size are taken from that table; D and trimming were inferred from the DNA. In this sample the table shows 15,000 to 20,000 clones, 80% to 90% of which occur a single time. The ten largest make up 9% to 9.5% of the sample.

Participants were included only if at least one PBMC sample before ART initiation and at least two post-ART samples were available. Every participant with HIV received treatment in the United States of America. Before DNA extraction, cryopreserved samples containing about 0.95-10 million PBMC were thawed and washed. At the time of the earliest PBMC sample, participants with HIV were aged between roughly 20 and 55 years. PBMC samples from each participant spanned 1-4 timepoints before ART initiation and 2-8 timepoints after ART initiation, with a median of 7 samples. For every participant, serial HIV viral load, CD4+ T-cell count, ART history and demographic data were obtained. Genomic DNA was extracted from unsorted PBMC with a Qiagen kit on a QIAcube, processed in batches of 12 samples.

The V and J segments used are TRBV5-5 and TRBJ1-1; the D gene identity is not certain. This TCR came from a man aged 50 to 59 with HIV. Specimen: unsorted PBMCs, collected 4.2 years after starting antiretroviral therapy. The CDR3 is CASSLGPMNTEAFF. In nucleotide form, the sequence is TGTGCCAGCAGCTTGGGCCCCATGAACACTGAAGCTTTCTTT.